This is a list of T cell receptor beta chains from one sample in a study of graft-versus-host responses after intestinal transplantation. The method was immunoSEQ multiplex PCR; TCRdb's version includes in-frame clones alone and lacks a portion of them. This sample has tens of thousands of clones; 91% occur once, and the top ten carry roughly 0.1%. No antigen is known for these receptors. This sample comprised unstimulated CD4+ T cells sorted from spleen or lymph node cells, obtained before intestinal transplant. The receptors shown here come from a human donor who received an intestinal transplant. Each CDR3 is given with its conserved first and last residue. Each record gives: clone size, J gene, V gene, D gene, CDR3 protein, CDR3 DNA. The D gene is left open where the match is weak. Clone size is shown for a subset of rows, as once, few, many or a class of expanded clone.

clone size: .; J gene: TRBJ1-1; V gene: TRBV11-2; D gene: TRBD1; CDR3 protein: CASSLRDRPEAFF; CDR3 DNA: TGTGCCAGCAGCCTTAGGGACAGGCCCGAAGCTTTCTTT
clone size: .; J gene: TRBJ1-2; V gene: TRBV7-2; D gene: .; CDR3 protein: CASSLSSISGAGGYGYTF; CDR3 DNA: TGTGCCAGCAGCTTATCGTCGATTTCAGGGGCCGGCGGCTATGGCTACACCTTC
clone size: .; J gene: TRBJ1-2; V gene: TRBV20-1; D gene: TRBD1; CDR3 protein: CSAKTGEGYTF; CDR3 DNA: TGCAGTGCCAAAACAGGGGAAGGCTACACCTTC
clone size: .; J gene: TRBJ1-4; V gene: TRBV19; D gene: TRBD1; CDR3 protein: CASSTRTGTNEKLFF; CDR3 DNA: TGTGCCAGTAGTACCCGGACAGGAACTAATGAAAAACTGTTTTTT
clone size: .; J gene: TRBJ2-7; V gene: TRBV6-5; D gene: TRBD1; CDR3 protein: CASSYAAGDRSYEQYF; CDR3 DNA: TGTGCCAGCAGTTACGCTGCCGGGGACAGGTCCTACGAGCAGTACTTC
clone size: .; J gene: TRBJ2-1; V gene: TRBV7-2; D gene: TRBD2; CDR3 protein: CASSLSGGRNEQFF; CDR3 DNA: TGTGCCAGCAGCTTGAGCGGGGGGAGGAATGAGCAGTTCTTC
clone size: .; J gene: TRBJ1-1; V gene: TRBV5-1; D gene: TRBD1; CDR3 protein: CASSLDRGGNTEAFF; CDR3 DNA: TGCGCCAGCAGCTTGGACAGGGGGGGGAACACTGAAGCTTTCTTT
clone size: .; J gene: TRBJ1-2; V gene: TRBV4-3; D gene: TRBD1; CDR3 protein: CASSPSRDRKGYGYTF; CDR3 DNA: TGCGCCAGCAGCCCGTCCCGGGACAGGAAGGGTTATGGCTACACCTTC
clone size: .; J gene: TRBJ1-6; V gene: TRBV9; D gene: .; CDR3 protein: CASSANRAASLNSPLHF; CDR3 DNA: TGTGCCAGCAGCGCTAACAGGGCCGCCTCTCTTAATTCACCCCTCCACTTT
clone size: .; J gene: TRBJ1-2; V gene: TRBV27; D gene: .; CDR3 protein: CASRLEGVGPVNYGYTF; CDR3 DNA: TGTGCCAGCAGATTGGAAGGGGTTGGGCCAGTCAACTATGGCTACACCTTC
clone size: .; J gene: TRBJ1-3; V gene: TRBV5-1; D gene: TRBD1; CDR3 protein: CASSSITGGTGNTIYF; CDR3 DNA: TGCGCCAGCAGCTCAATAACAGGGGGAACTGGAAACACCATATATTTT
clone size: once; J gene: TRBJ2-3; V gene: TRBV6-6; D gene: .; CDR3 protein: CASAIPGLYTDTQYF; CDR3 DNA: TGTGCCAGCGCCATCCCGGGACTTTACACAGATACGCAGTATTTT
clone size: .; J gene: TRBJ1-2; V gene: TRBV5-1; D gene: .; CDR3 protein: CASTPQPAGMNGYTF; CDR3 DNA: TGCGCCAGCACCCCACAACCGGCAGGGATGAATGGCTACACCTTC
clone size: .; J gene: TRBJ2-7; V gene: TRBV6-5; D gene: .; CDR3 protein: CASRLGGAHEQYF; CDR3 DNA: TGTGCCAGCAGGTTAGGGGGTGCCCACGAGCAGTACTTC
clone size: .; J gene: TRBJ2-1; V gene: TRBV6-1; D gene: .; CDR3 protein: CASRYYNEQFF; CDR3 DNA: TGTGCCAGCAGATACTACAATGAGCAGTTCTTC
clone size: .; J gene: TRBJ2-3; V gene: TRBV30; D gene: .; CDR3 protein: CAWSVQPGIVDTQYF; CDR3 DNA: TGTGCCTGGAGTGTACAGCCGGGGATAGTGGATACGCAGTATTTT
clone size: .; J gene: TRBJ1-5; V gene: TRBV15; D gene: .; CDR3 protein: CATSRVPSGDQPQHF; CDR3 DNA: TGTGCCACCAGCAGAGTCCCATCAGGGGATCAGCCCCAGCATTTT
clone size: .; J gene: TRBJ2-2; V gene: TRBV7-9; D gene: .; CDR3 protein: CASSPPGDTLTGELFF; CDR3 DNA: TGTGCCAGCAGCCCCCCAGGGGACACCCTGACCGGGGAGCTGTTTTTT
clone size: .; J gene: TRBJ1-1; V gene: TRBV30; D gene: TRBD1; CDR3 protein: CAWGSNRGTNTEAFF; CDR3 DNA: TGTGCCTGGGGATCAAACAGGGGGACGAACACTGAAGCTTTCTTT
clone size: few; J gene: TRBJ1-1; V gene: TRBV7-9; D gene: .; CDR3 protein: CASSLAFGQGTGNTEAFF; CDR3 DNA: TGTGCCAGCAGCTTAGCGTTCGGGCAGGGGACGGGAAACACTGAAGCTTTCTTT
clone size: .; J gene: TRBJ1-2; V gene: TRBV9; D gene: .; CDR3 protein: CASTRSVSPTNYGYTF; CDR3 DNA: TGTGCCAGCACCAGGTCTGTCTCTCCAACTAACTATGGCTACACCTTC
clone size: .; J gene: TRBJ1-4; V gene: TRBV7-9; D gene: TRBD1; CDR3 protein: CASSHDRGPNEKLFF; CDR3 DNA: TGTGCCAGCAGCCACGACAGGGGTCCTAATGAAAAACTGTTTTTT
clone size: .; J gene: TRBJ2-1; V gene: TRBV7-2; D gene: .; CDR3 protein: CASSLAPHGGPNEQFF; CDR3 DNA: TGTGCCAGCAGCTTAGCCCCCCACGGGGGACCCAATGAGCAGTTCTTC
clone size: .; J gene: TRBJ2-2; V gene: TRBV9; D gene: TRBD1; CDR3 protein: CASSPIKGQGNTGELFF; CDR3 DNA: TGTGCCAGCAGCCCCATTAAGGGACAGGGAAACACCGGGGAGCTGTTTTTT